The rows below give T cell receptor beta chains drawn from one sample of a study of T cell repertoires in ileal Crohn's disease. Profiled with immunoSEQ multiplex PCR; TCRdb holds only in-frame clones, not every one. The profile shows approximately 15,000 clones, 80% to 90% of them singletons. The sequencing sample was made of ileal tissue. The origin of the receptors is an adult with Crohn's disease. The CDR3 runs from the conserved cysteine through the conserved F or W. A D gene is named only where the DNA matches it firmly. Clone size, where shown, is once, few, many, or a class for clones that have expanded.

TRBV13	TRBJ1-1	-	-	CASSFWQFDEAFF	TGTGCCAGCAGCTTTTGGCAATTCGATGAAGCTTTCTTT
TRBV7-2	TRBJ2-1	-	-	CASSFEFQDNEQFF	TGTGCCAGCAGCTTTGAATTCCAGGACAATGAGCAGTTCTTC
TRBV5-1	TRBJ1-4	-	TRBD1	CASSSLVGQDEKLFF	TGCGCCAGCAGCTCTCTTGTGGGACAGGATGAAAAACTGTTTTTT
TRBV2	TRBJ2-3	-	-	CASFEDGETQYF	TGTGCCAGCTTTGAAGACGGAGAGACGCAGTATTTT
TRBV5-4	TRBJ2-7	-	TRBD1	CASSFTGGDEQYF	TGTGCCAGCAGTTTCACAGGGGGCGACGAGCAGTACTTC
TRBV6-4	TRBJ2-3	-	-	CASSAPTVDTQYF	TGTGCCAGCAGTGCTCCGACTGTAGATACGCAGTATTTT
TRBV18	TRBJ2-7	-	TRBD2	CASSPVREREQYF	TGTGCCAGCTCACCAGTGCGGGAGCGGGAGCAGTACTTC
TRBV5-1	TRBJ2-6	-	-	CASSLAPAGSGANVLTF	TGCGCCAGCAGCTTGGCCCCCGCGGGGTCTGGGGCCAACGTCCTGACTTTC
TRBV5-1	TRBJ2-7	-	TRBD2	CASRGLTSGTTYEQYF	TGCGCCAGCAGGGGCCTCACTAGCGGGACAACCTACGAGCAGTACTTC
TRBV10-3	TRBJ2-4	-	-	CAISSVTENIQYF	TGTGCCATCAGTTCCGTGACAGAAAACATTCAGTACTTC
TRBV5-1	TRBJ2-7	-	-	CASSGSSSYEQYF	TGCGCCTCTTCGGGGTCTTCTTCCTACGAGCAGTACTTC
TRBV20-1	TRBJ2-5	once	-	CSPEVQETQYF	TGCAGTCCTGAGGTACAAGAGACCCAGTACTTC
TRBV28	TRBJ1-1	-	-	CASSINTEAFF	TGTGCCAGCAGCATTAACACTGAAGCTTTCTTT
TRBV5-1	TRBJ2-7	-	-	CASSLGDQTGAASYEQYF	TGCGCCAGCAGTCTTGGGGATCAAACAGGAGCAGCCTCTTACGAGCAGTACTTC
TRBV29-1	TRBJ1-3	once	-	CSVAPTGGGNTIYF	TGCAGCGTTGCCCCGACCGGGGGTGGAAACACCATATATTTT
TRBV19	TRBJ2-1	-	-	CASSQPGDRNQQFF	TGTGCCAGTAGCCAACCGGGGGATCGCAATCAGCAGTTCTTC
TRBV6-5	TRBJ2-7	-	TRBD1	CASTGQGTYEQYF	TGTGCCAGCACGGGACAGGGTACCTACGAGCAGTACTTC
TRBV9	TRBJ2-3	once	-	CASSVVADTQYF	TGTGCCAGCAGCGTAGTCGCAGATACGCAGTATTTT
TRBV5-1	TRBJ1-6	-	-	CASSLDGQLNSPLHF	TGCGCCAGCAGCTTGGATGGACAGCTTAATTCACCCCTCCACTTT
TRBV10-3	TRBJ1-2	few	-	CAISESLAGYTF	TGTGCCATCAGTGAGTCGTTGGCAGGCTACACCTTC
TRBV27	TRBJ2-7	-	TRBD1	CATPRTGGPYEQYF	TGTGCAACCCCTCGGACAGGGGGCCCCTACGAGCAGTACTTC
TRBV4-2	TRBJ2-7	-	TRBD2	CASSQGGTDYEQYF	TGTGCCAGCAGCCAGGGGGGGACCGACTACGAGCAGTACTTC
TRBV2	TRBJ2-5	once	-	CASSEARKTQYF	TGTGCCAGCAGTGAAGCGCGAAAGACCCAGTACTTC
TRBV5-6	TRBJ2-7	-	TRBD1	CASSLGQGASGRIYEQYF	TGTGCCAGCAGCTTGGGGCAGGGGGCCTCGGGACGGATTTACGAGCAGTACTTC
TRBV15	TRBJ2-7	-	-	CATSRDLLGKRGEQYF	TGTGCCACCAGCAGAGATTTATTAGGGAAACGGGGCGAGCAGTACTTC
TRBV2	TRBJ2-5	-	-	CASSDGRAVETQYF	TGTGCCAGCAGTGACGGCAGGGCGGTCGAGACCCAGTACTTC
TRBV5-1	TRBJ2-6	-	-	CASRLAPGANVLTF	TGCGCCAGCAGGCTAGCTCCTGGGGCCAACGTCCTGACTTTC
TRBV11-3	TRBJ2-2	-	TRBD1	CASSWDREDTGELFF	TGTGCCAGCAGCTGGGACAGGGAGGACACCGGGGAGCTGTTTTTT
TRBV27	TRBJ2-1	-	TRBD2	CASKSHPRLAGAGDEQFF	TGTGCCAGCAAATCTCATCCACGACTAGCGGGAGCTGGGGATGAGCAGTTCTTC
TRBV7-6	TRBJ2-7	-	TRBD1	CASSPRPPTGGTVRNEQYF	TGTGCCAGCAGCCCTCGGCCCCCCACGGGTGGGACAGTTCGGAACGAGCAGTACTTC
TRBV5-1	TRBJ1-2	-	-	CASNPTGGGLDGYTF	TGCGCCAGCAACCCTACGGGGGGGGGCCTTGATGGCTACACCTTC
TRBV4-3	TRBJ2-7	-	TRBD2	CASSQDMRGGYEQYF	TGCGCCAGCAGCCAAGATATGCGGGGGGGCTACGAGCAGTACTTC
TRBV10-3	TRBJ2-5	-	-	CAISADTGQETQYF	TGTGCCATCAGTGCCGATACGGGACAAGAGACCCAGTACTTC
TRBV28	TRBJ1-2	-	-	CASRWTGVPYGYTF	TGTGCCAGCAGGTGGACCGGGGTTCCCTATGGCTACACCTTC
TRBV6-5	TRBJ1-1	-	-	CASSAGPPYTEAFF	TGTGCCAGCAGTGCGGGACCTCCGTACACTGAAGCTTTCTTT
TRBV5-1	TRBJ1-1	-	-	CASSLAQLGGPPALNTEAFF	TGCGCCAGCAGCTTGGCCCAACTTGGAGGTCCTCCCGCCCTGAACACTGAAGCTTTCTTT
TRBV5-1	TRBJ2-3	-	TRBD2	CASSFGLAGGDTQYF	TGCGCCAGCAGCTTCGGTCTAGCGGGTGGAGATACGCAGTATTTT
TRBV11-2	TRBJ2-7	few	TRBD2	CASSRTSGSYEQYF	TGTGCCAGCAGCCGGACTAGCGGGAGCTACGAGCAGTACTTC
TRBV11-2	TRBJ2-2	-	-	CASSFPSGGADTGELFF	TGTGCCAGCAGCTTCCCCTCGGGCGGGGCGGACACCGGGGAGCTGTTTTTT
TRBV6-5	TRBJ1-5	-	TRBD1	CASSPTGGPQHF	TGTGCCAGCAGTCCCACAGGGGGACCCCAGCATTTT
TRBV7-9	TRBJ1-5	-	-	CASSPGLPGQPQHF	TGTGCCAGCAGCCCAGGCCTCCCCGGACAGCCCCAGCATTTT
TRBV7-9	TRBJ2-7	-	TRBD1	CASSLVGQGWYEQYF	TGTGCCAGCAGCTTAGTGGGACAGGGTTGGTACGAGCAGTACTTC
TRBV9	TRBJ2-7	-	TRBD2	CASSVGPTSEDPQYF	TGTGCCAGCAGCGTTGGGCCGACTAGCGAGGACCCGCAGTACTTC
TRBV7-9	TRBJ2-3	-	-	CASSLGSSTDTQYF	TGTGCCAGCAGCTTAGGAAGCAGCACAGATACGCAGTATTTT
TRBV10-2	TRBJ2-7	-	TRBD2	CASRSPRTAGDEQYF	TGCGCCAGCAGGTCCCCCAGGACGGCGGGAGACGAGCAGTACTTC
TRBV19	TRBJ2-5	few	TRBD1	CASRGDRGRETQYF	TGTGCCAGTAGGGGGGACAGGGGGCGAGAGACCCAGTACTTC
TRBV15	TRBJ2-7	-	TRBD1	CATSRDLTGAYEQYF	TGTGCCACCAGCAGAGATTTGACAGGGGCGTACGAGCAGTACTTC
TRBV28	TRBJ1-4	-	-	CASRSTVMRGPTNEKLFF	TGTGCCAGCAGATCCACAGTGATGAGAGGGCCAACTAATGAAAAACTGTTTTTT
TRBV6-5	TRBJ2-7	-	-	CASRRWVGEQYF	TGTGCCAGCAGGCGGTGGGTAGGCGAGCAGTACTTC
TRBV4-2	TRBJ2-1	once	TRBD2	CASSPVGQAGGYNEQFF	TGTGCCAGCAGCCCCGTGGGGCAAGCGGGGGGTTACAATGAGCAGTTCTTC
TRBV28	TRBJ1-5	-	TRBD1	CASSLLGTDPNQPQHF	TGTGCCAGCAGTTTATTAGGGACAGACCCCAATCAGCCCCAGCATTTT
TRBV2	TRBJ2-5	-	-	CASSEAIPGRLETQYF	TGTGCCAGCAGTGAAGCCATCCCGGGAAGGTTAGAGACCCAGTACTTC
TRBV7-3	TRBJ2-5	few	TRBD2	CASSQSGGRETQYF	TGTGCCAGCAGCCAAAGCGGGGGGAGGGAGACCCAGTACTTC
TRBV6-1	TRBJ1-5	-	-	CASSEGGDYQPQHF	TGTGCCAGCAGTGAAGGAGGGGACTATCAGCCCCAGCATTTT
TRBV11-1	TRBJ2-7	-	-	CASSFSVTGSYEQYF	TGTGCCAGCAGCTTTAGTGTAACAGGGTCCTACGAGCAGTACTTC
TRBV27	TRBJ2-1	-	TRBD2	CASVLAGGLGEQFF	TGTGCCAGCGTTCTAGCGGGGGGCCTTGGTGAGCAGTTCTTC